The entry below describes one T cell receptor beta chain. Its antigen remains unidentified. Germline V gene sequence: CDR1 GTSNPN, CDR2 SVGIG (reference sequence). V was cut by 3 bases and J by 7 bases, with 18 bases left in between. This CDR3 is built from 14 residues. This entry belongs to a study of cytomegalovirus exposure and HLA in healthy donors. Study background: Early released data comprised some 85 million unique TCRs from HLA-typed donors.

The PCR made use of 60 Vbeta and 13 Jbeta primers. Repertoires were generated with immunoSEQ multiplex PCR, while TCRdb's copy carries only in-frame clones and drops some. The sample includes about 72,000 clones. Study findings and constraints: Later analysis suggested links between common viral pathogens and several top significant clusters. The study designated about 180 TCR beta chains cytomegalovirus-associated. HLA alleles were associated with 18,000 or so TCR beta sequences in a later analysis at 0.05 false discovery rate.

Specimen: PBMCs. The J gene is TRBJ1-2, the V gene TRBV30, with D maybe TRBD1 (5 bases). The source of this sequence is a man aged 50-60 years in good health and CMV-seropositive. The CDR3 reads CAWSPDGGEAGYTF. In nucleotides, the CDR3 is TGTGCCTGGAGCCCCGACGGAGGGGAAGCTGGCTACACCTTC. Drawing the rest from reference TRBV30 and TRBJ1-2, the complete variable domain is SQTIHQWPATLVQPVGSPLSLECTVEGTSNPNLYWYRQAAGRGLQLLFYSVGIGQISSEVPQNLSASRPQDRQFILSSKKLLLSDSGFYLCAWSPDGGEAGYTFGSGTRLTVV.